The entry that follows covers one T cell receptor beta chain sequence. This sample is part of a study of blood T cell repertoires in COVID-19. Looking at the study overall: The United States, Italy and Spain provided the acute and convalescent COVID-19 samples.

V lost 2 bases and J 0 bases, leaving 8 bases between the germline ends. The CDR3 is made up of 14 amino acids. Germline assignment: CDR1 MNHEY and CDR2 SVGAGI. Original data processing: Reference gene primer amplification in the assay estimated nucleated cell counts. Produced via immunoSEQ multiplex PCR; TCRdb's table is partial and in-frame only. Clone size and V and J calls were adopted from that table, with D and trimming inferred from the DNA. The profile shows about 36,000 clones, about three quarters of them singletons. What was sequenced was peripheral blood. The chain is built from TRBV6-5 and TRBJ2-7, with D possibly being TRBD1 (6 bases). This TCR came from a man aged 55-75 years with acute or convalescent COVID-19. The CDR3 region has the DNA TGTGCCAGCAGTTACCGGGACATCTCCTACGAGCAGTACTTC. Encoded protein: CASSYRDISYEQYF.